Below, 12 T cell receptor beta chains from the same sample are listed, as sequenced in a study of blood T cell repertoires in COVID-19. Only in-frame clones appear in the TCRdb table, and some are missing; sequencing was by immunoSEQ multiplex PCR. The sample includes approximately 260,000 clones, around 83% seen only once; the top ten take 5% to 8%. Sequenced input: PBMCs or T cells enriched from blood (not recorded which). The receptors were gathered from a woman aged 45-65 years who had been exposed to COVID-19.

The chain joins TRBV7-9 to TRBJ1-2; 7 nucleotides match TRBD1. V lost 1 base, J lost 8 bases, and 4 bases stayed unmatched. The CDR3 is 13 amino acids. Germline CDR1 SEHNR, CDR2 FQNEAQ (reference sequence). The CDR3 spells CASSLGGTEGYTF. Here the CDR3 DNA reads TGTGCCAGCAGCTTAGGTGGGACAGAGGGCTACACCTTC. Together with reference TRBV7-9 and TRBJ1-2, the CDR3 gives the full variable domain: DTGVSQNPRHKITKRGQNVTFRCDPISEHNRLYWYRQTLGQGPEFLTYFQNEAQLEKSRLLSDRFSAERPKGSFSTLEIQRTEQGDSAMYLCASSLGGTEGYTFGSGTRLTVV.

V usage is TRBV24-1 and J usage is TRBJ2-1, with 7 bases matching TRBD1. The CDR3 extends over 17 amino acids. V was pared by 4 bases and J by 8 bases, with 16 bases of the junction left unmatched. The germline CDR1 and CDR2 sequences are KGHDR and SFDVKD. In nucleotides, the CDR3 is TGTGCCACCAGTGACCCCGCCCGAAGGGGGCTGGAAGATGAGCAGTTCTTC. This codes for CATSDPARRGLEDEQFF.

Regarding this clone: This CDR3 is also generated by other DNA sequences in the sample. The V and J genes are TRBV27 and TRBJ1-1; D gene uncertain. CDR1 is MNHEY and CDR2 is SMNVEV in the germline V gene (reference sequence). V lost 2 bases, J lost 5 bases, and 9 bases lay in between. The CDR3 is 13 amino acids. This chain's CDR3 is CASSLSGRTEAFF. The DNA of the CDR3 is TGTGCCAGCAGTTTAAGCGGGAGAACTGAAGCTTTCTTT.

V is TRBV19 and J is TRBJ2-7; 10 bases are a match to TRBD1. This CDR3 region has 15 residues. Germline V gives CDR1 LNHDA, CDR2 SQIVND (reference sequence). The J segment lost 2 bases and the V segment lost 3 bases, leaving 4 bases of the junction unmatched. Here the CDR3 DNA reads TGTGCCAGTAGTATTGGGGGGACAGGGGCCTACGAGCAGTACTTC. This translates into CASSIGGTGAYEQYF. Supplemented by reference TRBV19 and TRBJ2-7, the full variable domain reads DGGITQSPKYLFRKEGQNVTLSCEQNLNHDAMYWYRQDPGQGLRLIYYSQIVNDFQKGDIAEGYSVSREKKESFPLTVTSAQKNPTAFYLCASSIGGTGAYEQYFGPGTRLTVT.

This chain links TRBV7-9 with TRBJ1-1, with D tentatively TRBD1 (5 bases). Germline CDR1 is SEHNR and CDR2 is FQNEAQ (reference sequence). The CDR3 has 13 amino acids. Trimming pared 3 bases from V and 4 bases from J, leaving 9 bases between. The CDR3 protein is CASSFGGATEAFF. The DNA of the CDR3 is TGTGCCAGCAGCTTTGGAGGGGCCACTGAAGCTTTCTTT. Complete variable domain (other parts from reference TRBV7-9 and TRBJ1-1): DTGVSQNPRHKITKRGQNVTFRCDPISEHNRLYWYRQTLGQGPEFLTYFQNEAQLEKSRLLSDRFSAERPKGSFSTLEIQRTEQGDSAMYLCASSFGGATEAFFGQGTRLTVV.

The V and J genes are TRBV6-5 and TRBJ2-4; TRBD1 matches 7 bases. The CDR3 contains 15 residues. CDR1 is MNHEY, CDR2 SVGAGI, per germline. V gave up 9 bases and J gave up 1 base; unmatched junction bases: 9. CDR3 sequence reads: CASQGVPEAKNIQYF. The CDR3 coding sequence is TGTGCCAGTCAGGGGGTCCCCGAGGCCAAAAACATTCAGTACTTC.

In nucleotides, the CDR3 is TGTGCCTGGTCCTCCGGTGCCGAAGCTTTCTTT. As protein: CAWSSGAEAFF. The rearrangement links TRBV30 to TRBJ1-1; D gene unclear. CDR1 GTSNPN and CDR2 SVGIG come from the germline V gene (reference sequence). V lost 5 bases and J 8 bases, leaving 12 bases between the germline ends. The CDR3 runs to 11 residues.

V is TRBV4-2 and J is TRBJ2-1; 10 nucleotides line up with TRBD2. CDR3 length: 16 residues. Germline values: CDR1 LGHNA, CDR2 YNFKEQ. After removal of 0 bases from V and 6 bases from J, the junction contained 5 bases not matched to a gene. For the CDR3, the DNA is TGTGCCAGCAGCCAAGATTCCAGCGGGGGGGCCAATGAGCAGTTCTTC. This translates into CASSQDSSGGANEQFF.

The chain combines TRBV9 with TRBJ2-1; 9 nucleotides align to TRBD1. Losses at the gene ends were 4 bases for V and 6 bases for J; bases not matched to a gene: 8. This CDR3 is built from 15 residues. The germline V gene encodes CDR1 SGDLS and CDR2 YYNGEE. Here the CDR3 DNA reads TGTGCCAGCAGCCCCCGGGGGACAGGGACCAATGAGCAGTTCTTC. Its protein is CASSPRGTGTNEQFF.

The chain uses TRBV11-2 and TRBJ1-1; no definite D call. The germline V gene encodes CDR1 SGHAT and CDR2 FQNNGV. The CDR3 totals 12 residues. Deletions cut 5 bases from V and 11 bases from J, with 15 bases between. This chain's CDR3 is CASSPTRPLAFF. CDR3 DNA sequence: TGTGCCAGCAGCCCGACCAGGCCTCTCGCTTTCTTT. The whole variable domain, remainder taken from reference TRBV11-2 and TRBJ1-1, is EAGVAQSPRYKIIEKRQSVAFWCNPISGHATLYWYQQILGQGPKLLIQFQNNGVVDDSQLPKDRFSAERLKGVDSTLKIQPAKLEDSAVYLCASSPTRPLAFFGQGTRLTVV.

The genes are TRBV5-4 and TRBJ1-6, with D unclear. Trimming removed 4 bases at V and 9 bases at J, with 20 bases between. The CDR3 runs to 16 residues. In germline, CDR1 is SGHNT, CDR2 YYREEE (reference sequence). Here the CDR3 DNA reads TGTGCCAGCAGCCTTTTAGGAGGGAAATTAGGTTCACCCCTCCACTTT. It encodes CASSLLGGKLGSPLHF.

A few counts support this clone. This sequence joins TRBV12-3 or TRBV12-4 and TRBJ1-1; D unresolved. V lost 0 bases, J lost 9 bases, and 8 bases lay in between. The CDR3 runs to 12 residues. The CDR3 loop reads CASSLADTQAFF. CDR3 nucleotides: TGTGCCAGCAGTTTAGCTGACACGCAAGCTTTCTTT.